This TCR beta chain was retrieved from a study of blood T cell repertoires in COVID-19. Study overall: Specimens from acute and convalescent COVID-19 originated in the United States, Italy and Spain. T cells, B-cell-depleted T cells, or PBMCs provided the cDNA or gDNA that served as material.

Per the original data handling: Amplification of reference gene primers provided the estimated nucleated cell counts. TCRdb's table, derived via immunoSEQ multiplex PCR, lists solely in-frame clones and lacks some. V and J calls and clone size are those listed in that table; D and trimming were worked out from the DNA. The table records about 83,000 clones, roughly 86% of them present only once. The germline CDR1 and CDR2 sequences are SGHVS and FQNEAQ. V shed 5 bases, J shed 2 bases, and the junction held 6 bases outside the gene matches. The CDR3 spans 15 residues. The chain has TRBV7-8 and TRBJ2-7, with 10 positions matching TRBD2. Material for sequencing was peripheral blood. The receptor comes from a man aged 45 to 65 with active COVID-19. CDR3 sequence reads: CASSALAGDTYEQYF. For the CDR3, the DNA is TGTGCCAGCAGCGCCCTAGCGGGAGACACCTACGAGCAGTACTTC.